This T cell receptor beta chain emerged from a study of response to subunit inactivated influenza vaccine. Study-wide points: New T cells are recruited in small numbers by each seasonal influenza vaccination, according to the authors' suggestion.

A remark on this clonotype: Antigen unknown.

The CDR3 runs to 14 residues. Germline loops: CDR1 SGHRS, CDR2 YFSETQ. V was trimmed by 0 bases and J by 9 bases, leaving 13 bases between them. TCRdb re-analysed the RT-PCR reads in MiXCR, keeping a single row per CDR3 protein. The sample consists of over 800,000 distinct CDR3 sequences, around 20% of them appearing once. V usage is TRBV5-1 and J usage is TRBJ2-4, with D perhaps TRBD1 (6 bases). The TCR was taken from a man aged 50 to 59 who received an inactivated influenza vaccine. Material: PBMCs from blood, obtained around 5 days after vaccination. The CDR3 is CASSLGTVASIQYF. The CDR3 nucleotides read TGCGCCAGCAGCTTGGGGACAGTAGCAAGCATTCAGTACTTC.